These T cell receptor beta chains were read from a single sample in a study of T-cell reconstitution after alpha-beta-depleted transplantation in children. TCRdb independently ran MiXCR on the PCR reads; one entry per CDR3 protein. The table has approximately 240,000 distinct CDR3 sequences, under 9.5% seen once. Sequencing was performed on PBMCs from the stem cell graft donor, taken from the stem cell graft. These receptors were collected from a human donor who donated a stem cell graft to a child with acute lymphoblastic leukemia. The CDR3 runs from the conserved cysteine through the conserved F or W. A D gene is named only where the DNA matches it firmly. The listing skips clone size in some rows; elsewhere it reads once, few, many or a size class.

v_call: TRBV5-1
cdr3_length: 15
d_call: TRBD1
clone_size: few
j_call: TRBJ1-5
cdr3_aa: CASSLTGTGDQPQHF
cdr3_nt: TGCGCCAGCAGCTTAACCGGGACAGGGGATCAGCCCCAGCATTTT

v_call: TRBV5-1
cdr3_length: 14
d_call: NA
clone_size: many
j_call: TRBJ1-1
cdr3_aa: CASSLDAANTEAFF
cdr3_nt: TGCGCCAGCAGCTTGGATGCGGCGAACACTGAAGCTTTCTTT

v_call: TRBV20-1
cdr3_length: 14
d_call: NA
clone_size: NA
j_call: TRBJ1-4
cdr3_aa: CSARVRATNEKLFF
cdr3_nt: TGCAGTGCTAGAGTCCGCGCAACTAATGAAAAACTGTTTTTT

v_call: TRBV5-1
cdr3_length: 14
d_call: NA
clone_size: NA
j_call: TRBJ2-7
cdr3_aa: CASSFMTIFDEQYF
cdr3_nt: TGCGCCAGCAGCTTCATGACGATATTCGACGAGCAGTACTTC

v_call: TRBV12-3/TRBV12-4
cdr3_length: 16
d_call: NA
clone_size: NA
j_call: TRBJ2-3
cdr3_aa: CASSFLRQGTTDTQYF
cdr3_nt: TGTGCCAGCAGTTTTCTGCGGCAGGGGACCACAGATACGCAGTATTTT

v_call: TRBV6-2/TRBV6-3
cdr3_length: 17
d_call: TRBD1
clone_size: NA
j_call: TRBJ1-6
cdr3_aa: CASRTEGQGVTNSPLHF
cdr3_nt: TGTGCCAGCAGGACAGAAGGACAGGGAGTGACGAATTCACCCCTCCACTTT

v_call: TRBV5-1
cdr3_length: 15
d_call: NA
clone_size: many
j_call: TRBJ2-2
cdr3_aa: CASSFRGPDTGELFF
cdr3_nt: TGCGCCAGCAGCTTCCGGGGGCCCGACACCGGGGAGCTGTTTTTT

v_call: TRBV12-3/TRBV12-4
cdr3_length: 13
d_call: NA
clone_size: few
j_call: TRBJ1-6
cdr3_aa: CASSKDSDSPLHF
cdr3_nt: TGTGCCAGCAGTAAAGACAGCGATTCACCCCTCCACTTT

v_call: TRBV2
cdr3_length: 13
d_call: NA
clone_size: NA
j_call: TRBJ2-6
cdr3_aa: CASTERGANVLTF
cdr3_nt: TGTGCCAGCACAGAAAGGGGGGCCAACGTCCTGACTTTC

v_call: TRBV6-2/TRBV6-3
cdr3_length: 14
d_call: NA
clone_size: NA
j_call: TRBJ1-2
cdr3_aa: CASSYMESNYGYTF
cdr3_nt: TGTGCCAGCAGTTACATGGAGTCCAACTATGGCTACACCTTC

v_call: TRBV20-1
cdr3_length: 15
d_call: NA
clone_size: NA
j_call: TRBJ1-6
cdr3_aa: CSATSAGAYNSPLHF
cdr3_nt: TGCAGTGCTACCAGTGCGGGCGCCTATAATTCACCCCTCCACTTT

v_call: TRBV12-3/TRBV12-4
cdr3_length: 16
d_call: NA
clone_size: many
j_call: TRBJ1-5
cdr3_aa: CASSNIGQRSNQPQHF
cdr3_nt: TGTGCCAGCAGTAACATCGGACAGCGAAGCAATCAGCCCCAGCATTTT

v_call: TRBV20-1
cdr3_length: 13
d_call: TRBD1
clone_size: many
j_call: TRBJ2-7
cdr3_aa: CSARDRYSYEQYF
cdr3_nt: TGCAGTGCAAGGGACAGGTACTCCTACGAGCAGTACTTC

v_call: TRBV6-5
cdr3_length: 13
d_call: NA
clone_size: NA
j_call: TRBJ1-1
cdr3_aa: CASSIQQETEAFF
cdr3_nt: TGTGCCAGCAGTATACAACAGGAAACTGAAGCTTTCTTT

v_call: TRBV6-6
cdr3_length: 13
d_call: NA
clone_size: few
j_call: TRBJ1-1
cdr3_aa: CASQTSVGREAFF
cdr3_nt: TGTGCCAGCCAGACGTCCGTCGGGCGTGAAGCTTTCTTT

v_call: TRBV12-1
cdr3_length: 13
d_call: NA
clone_size: many
j_call: TRBJ2-1
cdr3_aa: CASTPGRGDEQFF
cdr3_nt: TGTGCCAGCACCCCAGGCAGGGGTGATGAGCAGTTCTTC

v_call: TRBV5-1
cdr3_length: 17
d_call: TRBD2
clone_size: few
j_call: TRBJ2-3
cdr3_aa: CASSYETSSGGLDTQYF
cdr3_nt: TGCGCCAGCAGCTATGAAACGAGTAGCGGGGGTTTGGATACGCAGTATTTT

v_call: TRBV3-1
cdr3_length: 15
d_call: TRBD1
clone_size: many
j_call: TRBJ1-6
cdr3_aa: CASRGGTEYNSPLHF
cdr3_nt: TGTGCCAGCAGGGGAGGGACAGAGTATAATTCACCCCTCCACTTT

v_call: TRBV20-1
cdr3_length: 12
d_call: NA
clone_size: many
j_call: TRBJ2-7
cdr3_aa: CSARVSSYEQYF
cdr3_nt: TGCAGTGCTAGGGTTTCGTCCTACGAGCAGTACTTC

v_call: TRBV4-1
cdr3_length: 17
d_call: TRBD2
clone_size: few
j_call: TRBJ2-5
cdr3_aa: CASSQSTSGGAVETQYF
cdr3_nt: TGCGCCAGCAGCCAGAGCACTAGCGGGGGGGCAGTGGAGACCCAGTACTTC

v_call: TRBV5-1
cdr3_length: 14
d_call: NA
clone_size: few
j_call: TRBJ2-3
cdr3_aa: CASSPGRSTDTQYF
cdr3_nt: TGCGCCAGCAGCCCGGGACGAAGCACAGATACGCAGTATTTT

v_call: TRBV20-1
cdr3_length: 15
d_call: NA
clone_size: few
j_call: TRBJ2-3
cdr3_aa: CSATTRGTGTDTQYF
cdr3_nt: TGCAGTGCTACGACTAGGGGGACTGGCACAGATACGCAGTATTTT

v_call: TRBV6-1
cdr3_length: 14
d_call: TRBD1
clone_size: NA
j_call: TRBJ1-4
cdr3_aa: CASGRDRAGEKLFF
cdr3_nt: TGTGCCAGCGGGAGGGACAGGGCGGGAGAAAAACTGTTTTTT

v_call: TRBV12-3/TRBV12-4
cdr3_length: 15
d_call: TRBD1
clone_size: many
j_call: TRBJ1-4
cdr3_aa: CASSRGGGRGLKLFF
cdr3_nt: TGTGCCAGCAGCCGGGGAGGGGGCCGGGGTTTGAAACTGTTTTTT

v_call: TRBV29-1
cdr3_length: 13
d_call: NA
clone_size: many
j_call: TRBJ1-2
cdr3_aa: CSVSGVSDYGYTF
cdr3_nt: TGCAGCGTATCAGGGGTTTCAGACTATGGCTACACCTTC

v_call: TRBV6-5
cdr3_length: 16
d_call: TRBD1
clone_size: NA
j_call: TRBJ1-5
cdr3_aa: CASSYRQGHSNQPQHF
cdr3_nt: TGTGCCAGCAGTTATCGACAGGGACATAGCAATCAGCCCCAGCATTTT

v_call: TRBV19
cdr3_length: 15
d_call: TRBD1
clone_size: NA
j_call: TRBJ1-4
cdr3_aa: CASTIDPGQHEKLFF
cdr3_nt: TGTGCCAGTACTATAGACCCGGGACAGCATGAAAAACTGTTTTTT

v_call: TRBV29-1
cdr3_length: 15
d_call: TRBD1
clone_size: few
j_call: TRBJ2-3
cdr3_aa: CSVLRRDRGQDTQYF
cdr3_nt: TGCAGCGTTCTCCGCCGGGACAGGGGGCAAGATACGCAGTATTTT